The present T cell receptor (beta chain) was sequenced within a study of T cell responses to AZD1222 COVID-19 vaccine. Study information: Second doses that came at about 4 or about 12 weeks were put together. Whole-study findings and limits: The study found vaccine-associated CD4 TCRs spanning spike, dominant at 160-218 and 743-854. Repertoire sampling happened only post peak T cell response. The sample set comprised mostly white British donors with more females, and clonal diversity was possibly underestimated.

Germline CDR1 is MNHEY and CDR2 is SVGEGT. The CDR3 runs 16 residues. Unmatched junction bases numbered 13, after V lost 4 bases and J lost 5 bases. This clone appeared a single time. Its antigen is as yet unknown. Only in-frame clones appear in the TCRdb table, and some are missing; sequencing was by immunoSEQ multiplex PCR. The sample includes 140,000 to 150,000 clones, 80% to 90% of them seen just once. Sequenced here: peripheral blood, sampled on day 0 of AZD1222 vaccination. This TCR was sampled from an adult in good health. This rearrangement joins TRBV6-2 or TRBV6-3 to TRBJ1-1; 7 nucleotides line up with TRBD1. The CDR3 bases are TGTGCCAGCAGTTGGGGGACAGAGATAAGGAGAACTGAAGCTTTCTTT. It is translated as CASSWGTEIRRTEAFF.